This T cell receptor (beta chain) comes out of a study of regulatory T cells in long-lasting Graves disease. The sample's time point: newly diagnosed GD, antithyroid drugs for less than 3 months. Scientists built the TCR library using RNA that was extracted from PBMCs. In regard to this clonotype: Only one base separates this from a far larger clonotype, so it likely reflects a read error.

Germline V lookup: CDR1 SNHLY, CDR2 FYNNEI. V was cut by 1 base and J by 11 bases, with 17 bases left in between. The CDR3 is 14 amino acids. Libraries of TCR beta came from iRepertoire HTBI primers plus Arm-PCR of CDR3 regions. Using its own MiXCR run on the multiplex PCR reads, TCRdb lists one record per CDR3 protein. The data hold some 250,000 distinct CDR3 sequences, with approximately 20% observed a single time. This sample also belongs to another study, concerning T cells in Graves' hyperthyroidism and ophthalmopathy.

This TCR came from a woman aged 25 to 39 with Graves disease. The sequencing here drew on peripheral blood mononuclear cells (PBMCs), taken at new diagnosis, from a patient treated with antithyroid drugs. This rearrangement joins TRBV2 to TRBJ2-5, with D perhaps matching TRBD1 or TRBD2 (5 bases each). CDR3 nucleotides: TGTGCCAGCAGTGAAGTGGGGGAATACAATGAGCAGTACTTC. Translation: CASSEVGEYNEQYF. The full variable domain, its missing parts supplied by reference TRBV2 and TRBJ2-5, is EPEVTQTPSHQVTQMGQEVILRCVPISNHLYFYWYRQILGQKVEFLVSFYNNEISEKSEIFDDQFSVERPDGSNFTLKIRSTKLEDSAMYFCASSEVGEYNEQYFGPGTRLLVL.